A single sample gave rise to the 30 T cell receptor beta chains below, sequenced in a study of cytomegalovirus exposure and HLA in healthy donors. Here immunoSEQ multiplex PCR was the method, and the copy in TCRdb shows in-frame clones only, minus some. The table has more than 140,000 clones, around nine tenths seen once. Material for sequencing was PBMCs. The receptor source for this set is a woman aged 18-30 years in good health and CMV-seropositive.

Only one count was recorded for this clone. The V and J genes are TRBV7-3 and TRBJ2-5, with 11 nucleotides matching TRBD2. CDR1 is SGHTA and CDR2 is FQGTGA in the germline V gene. With 6 bases clipped from V and 2 bases from J, the junction kept 5 bases outside the gene matches. This CDR3 comprises 15 residues. DNA for the CDR3: TGTGCCAGCAGGCCGGGACTAGCGGAACAAGAGACCCAGTACTTC. Translated: CASRPGLAEQETQYF.

V and J are TRBV9 and TRBJ2-5; a possible D gene is TRBD2 (6 bases). The CDR3 extends over 15 amino acids. V lost 0 bases, J lost 5 bases, and 14 bases lay in between. Germline lookup yields CDR1 SGDLS and CDR2 YYNGEE. The CDR3 DNA reads as TGTGCCAGCAGCGTAGACCAGGGTGGAGGGGAGACCCAGTACTTC. Amino acid sequence: CASSVDQGGGETQYF. Full variable domain (missing parts from reference TRBV9 and TRBJ2-5): DSGVTQTPKHLITATGQRVTLRCSPRSGDLSVYWYQQSLDQGLQFLIQYYNGEERAKGNILERFSAQQFPDLHSELNLSSLELGDSALYFCASSVDQGGGETQYFGPGTRLLVL.

The J gene is TRBJ2-7, the V gene TRBV7-2; 14 nucleotides agree with TRBD2. CDR3 size: 14 residues. Germline CDR1 reads SGHTA; CDR2 reads FQGNSA. With 4 bases clipped from V and 6 bases from J, the junction kept 2 bases outside the gene matches. The CDR3 sequence is CASSSGLAGVEQYF. In DNA, the CDR3 is TGTGCCAGCAGCTCGGGACTAGCGGGAGTCGAGCAGTACTTC.

The V call is TRBV30, the J call TRBJ1-4; tentative D call: TRBD1 (6 bases). Germline V CDR1 and CDR2: GTSNPN, SVGIG (reference sequence). V was cut by 0 bases and J by 7 bases, with 21 bases left in between. This CDR3 is 17 amino acids long. The CDR3 DNA is TGTGCCTGGAGTGTAGGAACAGGCAGTCGAGGGGGTGAAAAACTGTTTTTT. Translated: CAWSVGTGSRGGEKLFF.

This clone appeared once. The V call is TRBV29-1, the J call TRBJ2-5; the D gene is possibly TRBD1 (6 bases). Germline assignment: CDR1 SQVTM and CDR2 ANQGSEA. The CDR3 length is 13 residues. V dropped 7 bases and J dropped 5 bases, with 17 bases sitting between them. The CDR3, as DNA: TGCAGCGCTAGCCCAGGGGTTTTGGAGACCCAGTACTTC. Translated, it gives CSASPGVLETQYF.

V gene TRBV5-1 combines with J gene TRBJ1-1; tentative D call: TRBD1 (5 bases). The length of the CDR3 is 14 residues. Trimming cost V 3 bases and J 4 bases, with 13 bases left between them. Per the germline V gene, CDR1 is SGHRS and CDR2 is YFSETQ. The CDR3 coding sequence is TGCGCCAGCAGCTCGACCCCCGGGGGCACTGAAGCTTTCTTT. Translation gives CASSSTPGGTEAFF. Variable domain in full (rest from reference TRBV5-1 and TRBJ1-1): KAGVTQTPRYLIKTRGQQVTLSCSPISGHRSVSWYQQTPGQGLQFLFEYFSETQRNKGNFPGRFSGRQFSNSRSEMNVSTLELGDSALYLCASSSTPGGTEAFFGQGTRLTVV.

V usage is TRBV9 and J usage is TRBJ1-4, with 7 bases fitting TRBD1. The V segment lost 1 base and the J segment 5 bases; nucleotides outside the gene matches: 8. This CDR3 contains 16 residues. Germline-derived CDR1 and CDR2 are SGDLS and YYNGEE. As DNA, the CDR3 is TGTGCCAGCAGCGTAACACCCGGGACAGTGAATGAAAAACTGTTTTTT. Amino acid sequence: CASSVTPGTVNEKLFF.

This clone was observed a single time. As DNA, the CDR3 is TGCAGCGTAACCGGGACACGGGCAGGGACCCAGTACTTC. Translating it yields CSVTGTRAGTQYF. The genes are TRBV29-1 and TRBJ2-5, with D possibly being TRBD1 (6 bases). The CDR3 has 13 amino acids. Germline V gene data show CDR1 as SQVTM and CDR2 as ANQGSEA. V was clipped by 6 bases and J by 7 bases, with 18 bases between them.

V usage is TRBV6-1 and J usage is TRBJ2-1, with D possibly being TRBD1 (5 bases). The CDR3 is 15 residues long. Trimming removed 2 bases at V and 3 bases at J, with 11 bases between. From germline, CDR1 is MNHNS and CDR2 SASEGT. The CDR3 region has the DNA TGTGCCAGCAGTGAATCAGGGTTGAGCTACAATGAGCAGTTCTTC. This encodes CASSESGLSYNEQFF.

Here the CDR3 reads CASSSPSGASYEQYF. The DNA for the CDR3 is TGTGCCAGCAGTTCACCTAGCGGGGCCTCCTACGAGCAGTACTTC. The chain employs TRBV6-5 and TRBJ2-7; 9 bases fit TRBD2. CDR1 and CDR2 (germline): MNHEY, SVGAGI. The CDR3 consists of 15 residues. With 4 bases clipped from V and 0 bases from J, the junction kept 4 bases outside the gene matches.

CDR3: CASLGQAGTQYF. As DNA, the CDR3 is TGTGCCAGTCTTGGACAGGCGGGGACCCAGTACTTC. The rearrangement links TRBV19 to TRBJ2-5, with 7 bases identical to TRBD1. The length of the CDR3 is 12 residues. Germline V gene data show CDR1 as LNHDA and CDR2 as SQIVND (reference sequence). The V gene end was trimmed by 8 bases and the J gene end by 7 bases; junction bases not matched to a gene: 7.

Concerning this clone: The sample carries other DNA sequences with the same CDR3. The CDR3 bases are TGTGCCAGCAGTTTAGCAGAGAACACTGAAGCTTTCTTT. Translation: CASSLAENTEAFF. The chain couples TRBV28 to TRBJ1-1; D gene ambiguous. The CDR3 covers 13 residues. Germline-derived CDR1 and CDR2 are MDHEN and SYDVKM. V shed 2 bases and J shed 1 base, with 5 bases lying between them.

The V call is TRBV2, the J call TRBJ1-5; D remains unclear. This CDR3 is 14 amino acids long. Per germline, CDR1 SNHLY and CDR2 FYNNEI. V was pared by 1 base and J by 4 bases, with 8 bases between. The CDR3 DNA follows: TGTGCCAGCAGTGAAGTGAACAGAAATCAGCCCCAGCATTTT. The encoded protein is CASSEVNRNQPQHF.

This chain's CDR3 is CAWSKWAANTGELFF. The CDR3 nucleotides are TGTGCCTGGAGTAAGTGGGCAGCGAACACCGGGGAGCTGTTTTTT. The chain recombines TRBV30 with TRBJ2-2, with no clear D. Germline V CDR1 and CDR2: GTSNPN, SVGIG (reference sequence). The V gene lost 2 bases and the J gene lost 0 bases, with 10 bases spanning the gap. CDR3 length equals 15 residues.

The chain carries TRBV6-5 and TRBJ1-1; D is possibly TRBD1 (5 bases). Germline loops: CDR1 MNHEY, CDR2 SVGAGI. Between the trimmed V and J ends, which lost 6 bases and 0 bases, there was a span of 8 bases. There are 13 residues in the CDR3. The CDR3 region has the DNA TGTGCCAGCAGGGGGACTGTGAACACTGAAGCTTTCTTT. Its protein product is CASRGTVNTEAFF.

The J gene is TRBJ2-1, the V gene TRBV5-4; the match to TRBD2 covers 12 bases. Germline V gives CDR1 SGHNT, CDR2 YYREEE (reference sequence). The CDR3 contains 16 residues. J lost 4 bases, V lost 3 bases, and 5 bases had no gene match. The CDR3 region has the DNA TGTGCCAGCAGCTCGCGGACTAGCGGGACGTACAATGAGCAGTTCTTC. Protein: CASSSRTSGTYNEQFF.

The chain couples TRBV15 to TRBJ2-1; a possible D gene is TRBD2 (6 bases). From germline, CDR1 is LNHNV and CDR2 YYDKDF (reference sequence). The CDR3 has 12 residues. Trimming cost V 0 bases and J 9 bases, with 6 bases left between them. The CDR3 region has the DNA TGTGCCACCAGCAGAGACGGGGGTGAGCAGTTCTTC. This encodes CATSRDGGEQFF.

V and J are TRBV2 and TRBJ2-1, with D perhaps TRBD2 (5 bases). V was pared by 6 bases and J by 13 bases, with 16 bases between. The length of the CDR3 is 12 residues. Germline assignment: CDR1 SNHLY and CDR2 FYNNEI. CDR3 residues: CASRYLRAIQFF. DNA of the CDR3: TGTGCCAGCAGGTATTTGAGGGCAATCCAGTTCTTC.

The chain joins TRBV6-1 to TRBJ1-3; D is uncertain. V was trimmed by 6 bases and J by 4 bases, leaving 13 bases between them. The CDR3 runs to 14 residues. Germline CDR1 MNHNS, CDR2 SASEGT. The CDR3 bases are TGTGCCAGCAGCGCCCGAGGGCCGGGAAACACCATATATTTT. The encoded protein is CASSARGPGNTIYF.

This rearrangement joins TRBV15 to TRBJ1-5; the D is unclear. Trimming cost V 2 bases and J 9 bases, with 11 bases left between them. CDR1 and CDR2 (germline): LNHNV, YYDKDF (reference sequence). The CDR3 runs to 13 residues. CDR3 sequence reads: CATSRRRGTPQHF. Here the CDR3 DNA reads TGTGCCACCAGCAGACGACGCGGTACGCCCCAGCATTTT. The whole variable domain, filled in from reference TRBV15 and TRBJ1-5, reads DAMVIQNPRYQVTQFGKPVTLSCSQTLNHNVMYWYQQKSSQAPKLLFHYYDKDFNNEADTPDNFQSRRPNTSFCFLDIRSPGLGDTAMYLCATSRRRGTPQHFGDGTRLSIL.

The chain has TRBV4-3 and TRBJ2-7; D unclear. CDR1 and CDR2 (germline): LGHNA, YSLEER. V was cut by 0 bases and J by 2 bases, with 8 bases left in between. The CDR3 runs to 14 residues. CDR3 DNA sequence: TGCGCCAGCAGCCAAGATTACGCGACCTACGAGCAGTACTTC. The encoded protein is CASSQDYATYEQYF.

The V call is TRBV19, the J call TRBJ1-4; 7 bases match TRBD1. The germline V gene encodes CDR1 LNHDA and CDR2 SQIVND (reference sequence). The CDR3 runs 16 residues. J gave up 2 bases and V 5 bases, and 8 bases lay outside the gene matches. CDR3 sequence: CASSPGVTGTNEKLFF. The CDR3 bases are TGTGCCAGTAGTCCAGGGGTGACAGGGACTAATGAAAAACTGTTTTTT.

The chain uses TRBV6-1 and TRBJ2-1, with 8 nucleotides matching TRBD1. The CDR3 sequence is 15 residues long. V trimming: 5 bases; J trimming: 6 bases; junction bases outside the gene matches: 9. Germline CDR1 is MNHNS and CDR2 is SASEGT. The CDR3 region is CASSHRQGIVNEQFF. In DNA, the CDR3 is TGTGCCAGCAGTCACCGACAGGGGATCGTCAATGAGCAGTTCTTC.

This clone was counted once. The DNA of the CDR3 is TGTGCCAGTAGTATAGATCCTGTTAGCACAGATACGCAGTATTTT. It is translated as CASSIDPVSTDTQYF. The gene calls are TRBV19 and TRBJ2-3, with unresolved D. The CDR3 has 15 amino acids. V lost 0 bases to trimming and J lost 0 bases, with 7 bases between them. The germline CDR1 and CDR2 sequences are LNHDA and SQIVND (reference sequence).

The chain employs TRBV30 and TRBJ2-7; 7 bases line up with TRBD1. V was pared by 1 base and J by 9 bases, with 6 bases of the junction left unmatched. Germline lookup yields CDR1 GTSNPN and CDR2 SVGIG (reference sequence). The CDR3 consists of 12 residues. The CDR3 coding sequence is TGTGCCTGGAGTGGACAGGGAGATAGGCAGTACTTC. Amino acids: CAWSGQGDRQYF.

The V and J genes are TRBV25-1 and TRBJ1-4; 7 positions agree with TRBD1. The CDR3 loop spans 15 amino acids. Germline V lookup: CDR1 MGHDK, CDR2 SYGVNS. Trimming at V came to 8 bases and at J to 2 bases, leaving 8 bases not matched to a gene. The CDR3 protein is CASLSRGLTNEKLFF. CDR3 sequence (DNA): TGTGCCAGCCTAAGTAGGGGGCTGACTAATGAAAAACTGTTTTTT.

J is TRBJ2-7 and V is TRBV19; no clear D. This CDR3 has 15 amino acids. V lost 6 bases to trimming and J lost 4 bases, with 19 bases between them. Looked up from germline, CDR1 is LNHDA and CDR2 is SQIVND (reference sequence). The CDR3 nucleotides are TGTGCCAGTAGCTCAGGCCTACAGATTCCGTACGAGCAGTACTTC. This sequence encodes CASSSGLQIPYEQYF.

The rearrangement links TRBV7-9 to TRBJ2-3; TRBD2 might be the D (6 bases). This CDR3 is built from 15 residues. Trimming removed 0 bases from V and 2 bases from J, with 9 bases in between. In germline, CDR1 is SEHNR, CDR2 FQNEAQ (reference sequence). CDR3 bases: TGTGCCAGCAGCTTAGCCAGGGACTTCACAGATACGCAGTATTTT. Translated: CASSLARDFTDTQYF.

V usage is TRBV5-1 and J usage is TRBJ2-3; D might be TRBD2 (5 bases). The germline V and J ends were trimmed by 5 bases and 2 bases, with 9 bases remaining between them. The CDR3 has 13 amino acids. Germline assignment: CDR1 SGHRS and CDR2 YFSETQ. Here the CDR3 DNA reads TGCGCCAGCAGTGGTAGCGACACAGATACGCAGTATTTT. It codes for CASSGSDTDTQYF.

The CDR3 loop is CASSLTMTSGAYNEQFF. CDR3 DNA sequence: TGTGCCAGCAGCCTCACGATGACTAGCGGAGCCTACAATGAGCAGTTCTTC. This sequence joins TRBV13 and TRBJ2-1, with TRBD2 matching 9 bases. CDR3 length: 17 amino acids. Germline V gene lookup returns CDR1 PRHDT and CDR2 FYEKMQ (reference sequence). Trimming cost V 5 bases and J 2 bases; bases outside gene matches: 10.